Shown below are 17 T cell receptor beta chains from a single sample sequenced in a study of blood T cell repertoires in COVID-19. Sequencing was performed with immunoSEQ multiplex PCR; in TCRdb, only in-frame clones are kept and a portion is missing. The sample records about 250,000 clones, around 82% being singletons. The sample consisted of peripheral blood. These receptor sequences come from a person in their 70s with COVID-19, enrolled during active disease.

The rearrangement uses TRBV18 and TRBJ1-6; 7 bases fit TRBD1. The CDR3 has 15 amino acids. CDR1 and CDR2 from the germline V gene are KGHSH and LQKENI. The ends lost 6 bases at V and 7 bases at J; junction bases unmatched: 9. This chain's CDR3 is CASSPWDSVNSPLHF. DNA for the CDR3: TGTGCCAGCTCCCCTTGGGACAGCGTGAATTCACCCCTCCACTTT.

The chain has TRBV2 and TRBJ2-4; 9 bases are shared with TRBD1. Germline CDR1 reads SNHLY; CDR2 reads FYNNEI. The CDR3 covers 15 residues. J was trimmed by 1 base and V by 6 bases; bases with no gene match: 4. Here the CDR3 DNA reads TGTGCCAGCAGAACAGACAGGGGGGCCAAAAACATTCAGTACTTC. Translation gives CASRTDRGAKNIQYF.

The chain uses TRBV11-1 and TRBJ1-1, with TRBD1 matching 7 bases. CDR3 length equals 14 residues. Germline V CDR1 and CDR2: SGHAT, FQDESV (reference sequence). The J segment lost 8 bases and the V segment lost 5 bases, leaving 11 bases of the junction unmatched. The CDR3 DNA sequence: TGTGCCAGCAGCACACCGGGACAGAAGGAAGAAGCTTTCTTT. Its translation: CASSTPGQKEEAFF. Complete variable domain (other parts from reference TRBV11-1 and TRBJ1-1): EAEVAQSPRYKITEKSQAVAFWCDPISGHATLYWYRQILGQGPELLVQFQDESVVDDSQLPKDRFSAERLKGVDSTLKIQPAELGDSAMYLCASSTPGQKEEAFFGQGTRLTVV.

The sample holds one count of this clone. The chain links TRBV6-4 to TRBJ1-1, with D perhaps matching TRBD1 (6 bases). The CDR3 is 14 residues long. Germline V gene lookup returns CDR1 MRHNA and CDR2 SNTAGT. The ends were cut back, 6 bases at V and 3 bases at J, with 14 bases in the middle. The CDR3 nucleotides read TGTGCCAGCAGCAACAGGGCGGGCGACACTGAAGCTTTCTTT. Its protein is CASSNRAGDTEAFF.

The chain carries TRBV7-2 and TRBJ1-1; 7 bases line up with TRBD1. The V gene end was trimmed by 5 bases and the J gene end by 1 base; junction bases not matched to a gene: 4. The CDR3 is 14 residues long. CDR1 and CDR2 from the germline V gene are SGHTA and FQGNSA. CDR3 region: CASSTRQGNTEAFF. In nucleotides, the CDR3 is TGTGCCAGCAGCACGAGACAGGGGAACACTGAAGCTTTCTTT.

J is TRBJ1-5 and V is TRBV19, with 8 bases lining up with TRBD1. V shed 4 bases, J shed 7 bases, and the junction held 6 bases outside the gene matches. CDR1 is LNHDA, CDR2 SQIVND, per germline (reference sequence). CDR3 length equals 14 residues. The CDR3 nucleotides are TGTGCCAGTAGTACGGACAGGGTTAGGCAGCCCCAGCATTTT. Amino acids: CASSTDRVRQPQHF.

The gene calls are TRBV7-6 and TRBJ2-5; 11 nucleotides line up with TRBD1. The CDR3 runs to 16 residues. V lost 0 bases and J lost 4; bases outside the gene matches: 4. Germline loops: CDR1 SGHVS, CDR2 FNYEAQ. CDR3 in amino acids: CASSLALGQGGETQYF. CDR3 bases: TGTGCCAGCAGCTTAGCGTTGGGACAGGGGGGAGAGACCCAGTACTTC.

The rearrangement joins TRBV25-1 to TRBJ1-1; D call uncertain. The germline V gene encodes CDR1 MGHDK and CDR2 SYGVNS. V lost 3 bases and J lost 0, with 8 bases in between. CDR3 length: 14 residues. CDR3 nucleotides: TGTGCCAGCAGTGATAGTTTGATGAACACTGAAGCTTTCTTT. It yields the protein CASSDSLMNTEAFF. The entire variable domain, with the rest obtained from reference TRBV25-1 and TRBJ1-1, is as follows: EADIYQTPRYLVIGTGKKITLECSQTMGHDKMYWYQQDPGMELHLIHYSYGVNSTEKGDLSSESTVSRIRTEHFPLTLESARPSHTSQYLCASSDSLMNTEAFFGQGTRLTVV.

The J gene is TRBJ1-4, the V gene TRBV6-1; D gene ambiguous. Deletions cut 4 bases from V and 10 bases from J, with 22 bases between. The CDR3 contains 16 residues. Germline CDR1 and CDR2: MNHNS and SASEGT. DNA for the CDR3: TGTGCCAGCAGTGGAGGGCTCGGGTCCGAAGTTCGAAAACTGTTTTTT. Amino acids: CASSGGLGSEVRKLFF.

This chain connects TRBV9 to TRBJ1-1; D uncertain. CDR3 length: 17 amino acids. The germline V gene has CDR1 SGDLS and CDR2 YYNGEE. The V and J ends lost 0 bases and 1 base respectively, with 16 bases between them. The CDR3 sequence is CASSVDRTRPTNTEAFF. CDR3 nucleotides: TGTGCCAGCAGCGTAGATCGAACCAGGCCCACGAACACTGAAGCTTTCTTT.

This clone came up a few times. The chain has TRBV18 and TRBJ2-1; 8 positions agree with TRBD2. Unmatched junction bases numbered 11, after V lost 2 bases and J lost 5 bases. The CDR3 sequence is 17 residues long. The germline CDR1 and CDR2 sequences are KGHSH and LQKENI. The CDR3 spells CASSPVAGTRWDNEQFF. The DNA of the CDR3 is TGTGCCAGCTCACCAGTCGCCGGGACTAGATGGGACAATGAGCAGTTCTTC.

This clone was observed once. A read error may produce the germline difference seen at one junction end. The chain is built from TRBV3-1 (or the pseudogene TRBV3-2) and TRBJ1-1; 7 nucleotides line up with TRBD1. Germline loops: CDR1 LGHDT, CDR2 YNNKEL (reference sequence). CDR3 length equals 12 residues. The CDR3 is CASSQEGGRRGF. In DNA form, the CDR3 reads TGTGCCAGCAGCCAAGAAGGGGGCCGGCGGGGCTTT.

In DNA form, the CDR3 reads TGTGCCAGCACCGCCGGGACAGGGGGCTTCCCCCTCCACTTT. Residues: CASTAGTGGFPLHF. V and J are TRBV28 and TRBJ1-6, with 12 bases lining up with TRBD1. Germline V gene data show CDR1 as MDHEN and CDR2 as SYDVKM. The CDR3 is 14 residues long. Germline trimming cut 7 bases from V and 13 bases from J; bases unmatched to any gene: 8.

The chain has TRBV30 and TRBJ1-1; TRBD1 matches at 7 bases. This CDR3 comprises 15 residues. Trimming cost V 3 bases and J 5 bases; bases outside gene matches: 12. Germline CDR1 GTSNPN, CDR2 SVGIG (reference sequence). The CDR3 spells CAWSTHPTGVTEAFF. The CDR3 DNA reads as TGTGCCTGGAGCACCCATCCCACAGGGGTAACTGAAGCTTTCTTT.

The gene calls are TRBV5-1 and TRBJ2-3; 9 nucleotides match TRBD1. V was pared by 4 bases and J by 6 bases, with 9 bases of the junction left unmatched. The CDR3 has 15 amino acids. In germline, CDR1 is SGHRS, CDR2 YFSETQ. The CDR3 region has the DNA TGCGCCAGCAGCCCCCACGGACAGGGGTTGGATACGCAGTATTTT. Protein: CASSPHGQGLDTQYF. The variable domain in full, completed from reference TRBV5-1 and TRBJ2-3, reads KAGVTQTPRYLIKTRGQQVTLSCSPISGHRSVSWYQQTPGQGLQFLFEYFSETQRNKGNFPGRFSGRQFSNSRSEMNVSTLELGDSALYLCASSPHGQGLDTQYFGPGTRLTVL.

The chain recombines TRBV19 with TRBJ2-5; 10 bases fit TRBD2. The V and J ends lost 3 bases and 3 bases, in that order; junction bases with no gene match: 4. CDR3 length: 15 residues. Per the germline V gene, CDR1 is LNHDA and CDR2 is SQIVND (reference sequence). This CDR3 reads CASSMRLAGEETQYF. CDR3 nucleotide sequence: TGTGCCAGTAGTATGAGGCTAGCGGGAGAAGAGACCCAGTACTTC.

This chain connects TRBV5-4 to TRBJ2-3; 8 nucleotides match TRBD1. Losses at the gene ends were 4 bases for V and 3 bases for J; bases not matched to a gene: 13. From germline, CDR1 is SGHNT and CDR2 YYREEE (reference sequence). This CDR3 is built from 17 residues. The CDR3 region is CASSTGQGRGGTDTQYF. As DNA, the CDR3 is TGTGCCAGCAGCACCGGACAGGGAAGGGGTGGTACAGATACGCAGTATTTT.